This T cell receptor (beta chain) was found in a study of blood T cells in healthy people across ages (dated by TCRdb to the mid-2010s). Study-level background: In model experiments, template switching captured roughly one uniquely barcoded TCR beta cDNA molecule for every two T cells. The study analyzed two additional independent replicas of 1 million unique cDNA reads from the same blood draw for two donors, one aged 18 to 30 and one aged 80 or older. Age-related changes in TCR beta repertoire diversity were measured in the study by deep sequencing normalized with unique cDNA molecular identifiers. The donors were divided into four age groups: young (average around 17 years), middle-aged (approximately 41), aged (roughly 60) and long-lived (around 87).

Libraries were made using 5' RACE. Sequenced using an Illumina HiSeq 2500. A second about 6 to 11 cycle PCR used a sample-barcoded 5' primer and a J-beta primer mix. A template-switch 5' adaptor carrying 12 random nucleotides introduced a unique molecular identifier onto each TCR beta cDNA molecule. Each sample yielded at least 2.5 million CDR3-containing paired-end reads. First-strand cDNA was synthesized from all RNA with the Mint cDNA synthesis kit, primed by a TRBC-specific oligonucleotide. Following uracil-DNA glycosylase treatment, all cDNA underwent a first 18-cycle PCR with the universal primers M1SS and BC2_uni_R. The paper's processing steps were these. For normalization, 1 million high-quality reads, each with a distinct molecular identifier, were randomly selected from each sample. Instead of being binned into consensus sequences, reads that shared molecular identifiers were thrown out. MiTCR, run with a Q25 quality threshold and the strictest error-elimination algorithm, handled CDR3 identification, clonotype clustering and error correction. A nonparametric unseen species model with Euler transformation was used to estimate lower-bound total TCR beta diversity. In-frame beta chains were kept once TCRdb had trimmed the public reads at Q25 with fastp and called clones with MiXCR. CDR3 protein duplicates are merged, each entry listing the most common genes and DNA. TCRdb's processing, not the authors', yielded these V and J calls. The sample table holds about 510,000 distinct CDR3 sequences, of which about 26% were seen once. The ten largest clones add up to approximately 3.6% of the sample.

This clonotype was counted between two and nine times. Its antigen is still unknown. No quality values exist for individual bases; no much larger clone is one base distant. The germline V gene provides CDR1 SGHRS and CDR2 YFSETQ. Trimming costs V 0 bases and J 2 bases, and their ends lie 11 bases apart. The CDR3 contains 15 residues, cysteine and phenylalanine counted. Of the read, only the CDR3 DNA is kept; its 45 bases are in frame from base 1. Study-wide findings and limitations: As age increased, observed TCR beta diversity per million T cells dropped in a roughly linear way, and a significant reduction was already evident by age 40. Estimates of total diversity based on one million sequenced T cells were considered lower bounds and underestimates. Donor CMV infection status was unknown, potentially confounding age-related changes in expanded clonotypes. Compared with the aged group, the long-lived group had more naive CD4+ T cells, fewer expanded clones and increased TCR diversity, a pattern suggesting age selection. A strong correlation was found between observed TCR beta diversity and the percentage of naive T cells measured by flow cytometry. Since profiling was done on bulk unsorted PBMCs, naive and antigen-experienced compartments could not be conclusively compared.

The donors were roughly 39 Caucasian individuals from Russia, aged roughly 6 to 90 years, who were systemically healthy. Each donor gave ten milliliters of peripheral blood, collected into EDTA-treated Vacutainer tubes. Ficoll-Paque density-gradient centrifugation was used to isolate PBMCs, with at least 6.5 million per sample. Total RNA, at least 6 micrograms per sample, was extracted from PBMCs with Trizol reagent. For every donor, an aliquot of PBMCs went through flow cytometry to measure the percentages of naive CD45RAhigh/CD27high T cells. The same data also contributed to another study, on T cells of mothers and their children. The second study's authors report: Donors were nine systemically healthy Caucasian individuals: three mothers and their six children. cDNA synthesis used all of the extracted RNA, with around 1.5 ug of RNA in each 15 ul reaction. In the second PCR, the M1S primer added sample barcodes and 2-4 random nucleotides. Over 8 million TCR beta CDR3 reads were obtained for each mother, and approximately 3 million reads were obtained for each child. Thymic selection similarly shapes TCR recombination output in related and unrelated pairs, with minor effect from inherited differences. Normalized repertoire overlap was always found to be slightly, but never significantly, higher in related mother-child pairs than in unrelated mother-child pairs. Persistent microchimeric T cell clones were not detected, at a sensitivity of approximately 98 clones per million clonotypes. Deep NGS was used in the study to compare the TCR beta repertoires of mothers and children and to look for features that separate related mother-child pairs from unrelated individuals. Mothers averaged about 40 +/- 4 years of age and children averaged about 12 +/- 4 years. After adapter ligation was performed with NEBNext reagents, the libraries were sequenced on an Illumina HiSeq 2000 with 100+100 nt paired-end reads. To prevent cross-contamination, the mother and child libraries were prepared one month apart and sequenced in separate runs. Each donor had between 500,000 and 2,000,000 distinct TCR beta clonotypes identified. Naive TCR beta clonotypes were estimated from low-frequency clonotypes matched to each donor's FACS-determined naive share, without sorting.

The sample consisted of blood. The sequence was collected from a boy aged 2 to 9 in good health. The chain employs TRBV5-1 and TRBJ2-5; the D gene is perhaps TRBD1, from 5 matching bases. CDR3 protein: CASSLAGNDQETQYF. In nucleotide form, the sequence is TGCGCCAGCAGCTTGGCAGGGAATGATCAAGAGACCCAGTACTTC. The full variable domain, completed from the reference TRBV5-1 and TRBJ2-5 proteins outside the CDR3, reads KAGVTQTPRYLIKTRGQQVTLSCSPISGHRSVSWYQQTPGQGLQFLFEYFSETQRNKGNFPGRFSGRQFSNSRSEMNVSTLELGDSALYLCASSLAGNDQETQYFGPGTRLLVL.